Ten or more counts support the clone carrying this T cell receptor (beta chain). As yet, its antigen is unknown. This entry belongs to a study of regulatory T cells in long-lasting Graves disease. Through Arm-PCR of CDR3 regions and iRepertoire HTBI primers, TCR beta libraries were built. TCRdb reprocessed the multiplex PCR reads via MiXCR and lists one record per CDR3 protein. Of around 460,000 distinct CDR3 sequences listed, about 20% were seen once; the top ten hold around 13%. V trimming: 5 bases; J trimming: 4 bases; junction bases outside the gene matches: 1. The germline V gene encodes CDR1 SGHAT and CDR2 FQNNGV. The CDR3 runs 14 residues. Study-wide points: Favoring TRBV28, TRBJ1-2 and TRBJ2-5 was a feature seen in persistent disease. Accuracy was possibly reduced by small sample size. Persistent Graves' patients possessed reduced TCR diversity relative to recently diagnosed ones.

Time point here: persistent/refractory GD, antithyroid drugs over 5 years with positive TRAb. Construction of the TCR library relied on RNA isolated from PBMCs. As collected, the peripheral blood samples measured roughly 8.6 milliliters each and went into EDTA tubes. This receptor was obtained from a female donor with Graves disease. The chain couples TRBV11-2 to TRBJ2-7, with 14 bases that match TRBD2. The material sequenced was peripheral blood mononuclear cells (PBMCs), taken when the disease was refractory, from a patient treated with antithyroid drugs. The CDR3 coding sequence is TGTGCCAGCAGCGGGACTAGCGGGGGATACGAGCAGTACTTC. Its translation is CASSGTSGGYEQYF.